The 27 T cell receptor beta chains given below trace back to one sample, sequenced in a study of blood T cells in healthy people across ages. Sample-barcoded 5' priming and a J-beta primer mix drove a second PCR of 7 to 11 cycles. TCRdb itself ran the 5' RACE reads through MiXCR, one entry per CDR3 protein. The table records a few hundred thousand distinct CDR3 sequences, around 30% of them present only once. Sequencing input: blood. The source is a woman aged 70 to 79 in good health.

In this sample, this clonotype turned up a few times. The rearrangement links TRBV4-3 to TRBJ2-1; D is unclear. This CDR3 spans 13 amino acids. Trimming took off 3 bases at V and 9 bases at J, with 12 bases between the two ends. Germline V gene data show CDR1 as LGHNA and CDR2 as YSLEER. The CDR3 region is CASSQDHSTEQFF. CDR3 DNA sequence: TGCGCCAGCAGCCAGGACCATTCCACTGAGCAGTTCTTC.

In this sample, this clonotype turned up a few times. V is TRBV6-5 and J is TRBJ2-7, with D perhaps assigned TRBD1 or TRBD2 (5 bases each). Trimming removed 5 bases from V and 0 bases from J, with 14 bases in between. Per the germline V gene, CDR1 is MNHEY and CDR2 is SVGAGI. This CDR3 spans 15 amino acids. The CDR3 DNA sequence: TGTGCCAGCAGTCCCGACAGCGGATACTCCTACGAGCAGTACTTC. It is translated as CASSPDSGYSYEQYF.

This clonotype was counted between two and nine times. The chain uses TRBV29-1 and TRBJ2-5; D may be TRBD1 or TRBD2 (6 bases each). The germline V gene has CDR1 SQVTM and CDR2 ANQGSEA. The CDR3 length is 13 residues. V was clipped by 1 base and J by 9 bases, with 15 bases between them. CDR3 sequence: CSVEGGGREAQYF. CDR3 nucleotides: TGCAGCGTTGAAGGTGGGGGCAGGGAGGCCCAGTACTTC.

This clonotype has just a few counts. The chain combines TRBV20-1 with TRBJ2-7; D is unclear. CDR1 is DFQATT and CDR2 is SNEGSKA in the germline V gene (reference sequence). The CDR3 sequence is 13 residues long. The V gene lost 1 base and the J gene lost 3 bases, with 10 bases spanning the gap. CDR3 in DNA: TGCAGTGCTAGAGTGCGGCAGATCTACGAGCAGTACTTC. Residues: CSARVRQIYEQYF.

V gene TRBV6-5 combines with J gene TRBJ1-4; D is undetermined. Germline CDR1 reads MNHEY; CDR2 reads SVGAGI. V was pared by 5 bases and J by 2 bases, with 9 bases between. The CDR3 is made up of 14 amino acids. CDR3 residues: CASSRDWTNEKLFF. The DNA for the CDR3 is TGTGCCAGCAGTAGGGATTGGACTAATGAAAAACTGTTTTTT.

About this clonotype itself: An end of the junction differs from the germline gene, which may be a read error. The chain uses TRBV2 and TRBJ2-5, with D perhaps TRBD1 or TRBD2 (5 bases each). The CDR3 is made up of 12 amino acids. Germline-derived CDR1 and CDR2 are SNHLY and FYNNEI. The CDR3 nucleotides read TGTGCCAGCAGTGAAGGTTTGGGGGTTGAGTTCTTC. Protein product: CASSEGLGVEFF.

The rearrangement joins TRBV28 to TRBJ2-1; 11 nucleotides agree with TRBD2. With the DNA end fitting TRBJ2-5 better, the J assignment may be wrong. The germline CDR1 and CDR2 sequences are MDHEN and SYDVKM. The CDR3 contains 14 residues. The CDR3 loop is CASRSTSGTETQYF. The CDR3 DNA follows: TGTGCCAGCAGATCGACTAGCGGGACGGAGACCCAGTACTTC.

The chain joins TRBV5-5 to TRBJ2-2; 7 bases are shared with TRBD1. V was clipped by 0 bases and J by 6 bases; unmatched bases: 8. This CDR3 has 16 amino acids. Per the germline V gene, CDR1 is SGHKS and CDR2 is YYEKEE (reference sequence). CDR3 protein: CASSLVVTGLSGELFF. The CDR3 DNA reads TGTGCCAGCAGCTTGGTCGTGACAGGGCTATCCGGGGAGCTGTTTTTT.

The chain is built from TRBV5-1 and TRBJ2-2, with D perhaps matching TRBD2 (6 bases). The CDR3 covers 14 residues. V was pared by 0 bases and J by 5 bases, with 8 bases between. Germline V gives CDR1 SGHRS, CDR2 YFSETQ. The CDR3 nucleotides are TGCGCCAGCAGCTTGGCAGGGAGGACCGGGGAGCTGTTTTTT. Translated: CASSLAGRTGELFF.

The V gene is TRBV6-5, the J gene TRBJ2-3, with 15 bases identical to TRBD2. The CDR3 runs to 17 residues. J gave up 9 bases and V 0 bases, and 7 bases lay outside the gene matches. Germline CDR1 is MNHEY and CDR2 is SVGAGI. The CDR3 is CASSYSGLAGGRGTQYF. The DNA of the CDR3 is TGTGCCAGCAGTTACTCGGGACTAGCGGGAGGCAGGGGGACGCAGTATTTT.

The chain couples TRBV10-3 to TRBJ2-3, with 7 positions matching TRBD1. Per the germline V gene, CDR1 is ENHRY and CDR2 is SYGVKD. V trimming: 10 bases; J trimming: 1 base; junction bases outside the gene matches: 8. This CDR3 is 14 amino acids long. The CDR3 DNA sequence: TGTGCCACCAAGACAGGGTTCGGCACAGATACGCAGTATTTT. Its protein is CATKTGFGTDTQYF.

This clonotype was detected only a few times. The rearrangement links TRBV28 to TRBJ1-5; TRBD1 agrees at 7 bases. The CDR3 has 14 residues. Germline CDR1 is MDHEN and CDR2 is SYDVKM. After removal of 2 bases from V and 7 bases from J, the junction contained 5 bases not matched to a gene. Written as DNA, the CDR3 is TGTGCCAGCAGTTTACTGACAGGGAGCCAGCCCCAGCATTTT. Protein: CASSLLTGSQPQHF.

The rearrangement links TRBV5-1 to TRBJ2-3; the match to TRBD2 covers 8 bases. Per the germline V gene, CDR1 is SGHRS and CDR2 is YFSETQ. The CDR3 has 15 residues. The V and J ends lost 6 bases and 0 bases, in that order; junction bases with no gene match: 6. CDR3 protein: CASKNSGASTDTQYF. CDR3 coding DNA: TGCGCCAGCAAAAATAGCGGGGCCAGCACAGATACGCAGTATTTT. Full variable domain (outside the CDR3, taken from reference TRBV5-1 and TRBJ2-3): KAGVTQTPRYLIKTRGQQVTLSCSPISGHRSVSWYQQTPGQGLQFLFEYFSETQRNKGNFPGRFSGRQFSNSRSEMNVSTLELGDSALYLCASKNSGASTDTQYFGPGTRLTVL.

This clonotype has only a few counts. CDR3 DNA: TGCAGTGCCCGCCCGAATGAGCAGTTCTTC. It encodes CSARPNEQFF. The chain uses TRBV20-1 and TRBJ2-1; D remains ambiguous. With 6 bases removed from V and 7 bases from J, the gap between germline ends came to 7 bases. Germline loops: CDR1 DFQATT, CDR2 SNEGSKA (reference sequence). CDR3 size: 10 residues.

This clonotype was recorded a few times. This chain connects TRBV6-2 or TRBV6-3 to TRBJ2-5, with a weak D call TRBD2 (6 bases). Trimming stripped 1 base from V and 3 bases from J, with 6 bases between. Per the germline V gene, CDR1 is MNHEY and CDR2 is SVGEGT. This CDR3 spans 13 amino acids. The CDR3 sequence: CASSYLAEETQYF. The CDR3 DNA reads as TGTGCCAGCAGTTACTTAGCGGAAGAGACCCAGTACTTC.

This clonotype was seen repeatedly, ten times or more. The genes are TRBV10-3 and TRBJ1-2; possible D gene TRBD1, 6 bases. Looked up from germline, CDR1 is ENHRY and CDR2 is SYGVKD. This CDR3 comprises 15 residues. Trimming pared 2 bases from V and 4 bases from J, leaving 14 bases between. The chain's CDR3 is CAISETGASSYGYTF. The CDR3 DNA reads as TGTGCCATCAGTGAGACGGGGGCGTCTAGCTATGGCTACACCTTC.

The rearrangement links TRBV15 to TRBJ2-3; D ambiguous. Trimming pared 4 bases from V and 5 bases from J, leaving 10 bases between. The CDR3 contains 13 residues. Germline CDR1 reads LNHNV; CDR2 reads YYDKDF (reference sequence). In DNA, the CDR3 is TGTGCCACCAGCATTCAGGTTAAAGATACGCAGTATTTT. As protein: CATSIQVKDTQYF.

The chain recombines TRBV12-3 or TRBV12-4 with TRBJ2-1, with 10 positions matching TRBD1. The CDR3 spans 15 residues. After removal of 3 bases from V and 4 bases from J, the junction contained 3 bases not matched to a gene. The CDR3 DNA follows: TGTGCCAGCAGTTTCCGGACAGGGGGGTACAATGAGCAGTTCTTC. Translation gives CASSFRTGGYNEQFF.

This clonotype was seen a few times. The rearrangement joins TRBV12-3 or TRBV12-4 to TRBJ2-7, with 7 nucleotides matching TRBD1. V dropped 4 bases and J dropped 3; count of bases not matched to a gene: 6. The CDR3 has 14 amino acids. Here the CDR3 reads CASSWPTGLYEQYF. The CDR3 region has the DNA TGTGCCAGCAGTTGGCCGACAGGGCTCTACGAGCAGTACTTC.

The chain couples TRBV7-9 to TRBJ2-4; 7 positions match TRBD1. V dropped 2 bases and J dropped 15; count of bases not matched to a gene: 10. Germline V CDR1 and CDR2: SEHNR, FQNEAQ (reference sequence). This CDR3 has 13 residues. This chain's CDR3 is CASSLLGTEVWYF. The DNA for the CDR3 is TGTGCCAGCAGCTTATTGGGGACAGAAGTTTGGTACTTC. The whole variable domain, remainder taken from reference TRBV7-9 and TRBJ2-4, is DTGVSQNPRHKITKRGQNVTFRCDPISEHNRLYWYRQTLGQGPEFLTYFQNEAQLEKSRLLSDRFSAERPKGSFSTLEIQRTEQGDSAMYLCASSLLGTEVWYFGAGTRLSVL.

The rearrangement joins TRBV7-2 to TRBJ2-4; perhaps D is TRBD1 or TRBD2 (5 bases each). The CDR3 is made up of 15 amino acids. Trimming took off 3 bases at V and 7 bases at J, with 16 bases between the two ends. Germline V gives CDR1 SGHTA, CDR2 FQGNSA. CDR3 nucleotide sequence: TGTGCCAGCAGCTTGTTCTCTAACGAGGGGAACATTCAGTACTTC. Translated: CASSLFSNEGNIQYF.

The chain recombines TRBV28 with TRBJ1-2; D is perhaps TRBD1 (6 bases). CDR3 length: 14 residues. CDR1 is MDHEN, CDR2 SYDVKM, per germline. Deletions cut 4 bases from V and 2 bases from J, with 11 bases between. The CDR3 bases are TGTGCCAGCAGTTCCCAGGGGCCAAACTATGGCTACACCTTC. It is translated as CASSSQGPNYGYTF.

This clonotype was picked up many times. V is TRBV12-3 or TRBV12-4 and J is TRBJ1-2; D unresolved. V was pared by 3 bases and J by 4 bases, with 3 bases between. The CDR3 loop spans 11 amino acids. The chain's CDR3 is CASSFSYGYTF. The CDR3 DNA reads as TGTGCCAGCAGTTTTTCCTATGGCTACACCTTC.

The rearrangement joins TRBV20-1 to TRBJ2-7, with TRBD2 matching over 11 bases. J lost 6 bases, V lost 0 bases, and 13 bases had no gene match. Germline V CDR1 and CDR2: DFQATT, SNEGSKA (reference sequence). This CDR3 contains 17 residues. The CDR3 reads CSARDRAASGRIGEQYF. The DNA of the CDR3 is TGCAGTGCTAGAGATCGGGCGGCTAGCGGGAGGATTGGCGAGCAGTACTTC.

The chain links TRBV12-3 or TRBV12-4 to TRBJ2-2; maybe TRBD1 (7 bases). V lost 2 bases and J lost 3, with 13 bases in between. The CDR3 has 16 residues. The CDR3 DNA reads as TGTGCCAGCAGTTTAAAAGGAGGGGGCCACACCGGGGAGCTGTTTTTT. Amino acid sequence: CASSLKGGGHTGELFF.

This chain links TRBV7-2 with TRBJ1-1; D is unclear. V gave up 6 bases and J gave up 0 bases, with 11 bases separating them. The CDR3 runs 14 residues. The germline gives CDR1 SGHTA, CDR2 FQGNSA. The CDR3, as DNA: TGTGCCAGCAGTCAACTGTCCATGAACACTGAAGCTTTCTTT. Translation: CASSQLSMNTEAFF.

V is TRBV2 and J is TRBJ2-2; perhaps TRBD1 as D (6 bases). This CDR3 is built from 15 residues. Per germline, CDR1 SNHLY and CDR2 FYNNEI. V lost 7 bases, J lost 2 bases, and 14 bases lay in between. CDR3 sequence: CASTRGAPNTGELFF. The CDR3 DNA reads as TGTGCCAGCACCAGGGGCGCCCCTAACACCGGGGAGCTGTTTTTT.